The present TCR beta chain was sequenced within a study of CD8 T cells in ankylosing spondylitis. Study-level points and caveats: Made up of eight or nine highly homologous variants, a TCR beta motif appeared characteristic of ankylosing spondylitis blood. Disease-linked clones displayed a CD8+ phenotype and appeared relatively rarely in peripheral blood.

In the case of this clonotype: Its target is not known.

For TCR beta, libraries came from quantitative 5'-RACE with molecular barcodes. TCRdb re-analysed the 5' RACE reads in MiXCR, keeping a single row per CDR3 protein. The sample holds 200,000 to 250,000 distinct CDR3 sequences, over 9.5% seen once. Germline V lookup: CDR1 SGHRS, CDR2 YFSETQ. The CDR3 contains 12 residues. Trimming took 0 bases from V and 8 from J, leaving 8 bases between them. Sequencing used blood, either unsorted or a sorted T cell fraction (not recorded which). This sequence originates from a male donor with ankylosing spondylitis or in good health (not recorded which). The V call is TRBV5-1, the J call TRBJ1-2; TRBD1 is a possible D gene (5 bases). CDR3 in amino acids: CASSLAGPGYTF. The CDR3 DNA reads TGCGCCAGCAGCTTGGCAGGGCCAGGCTACACCTTC.